The present TCR beta chain was sequenced within a study of graft-versus-host responses after intestinal transplantation. On the study more broadly: Isolated intestinal, liver-intestinal, or multivisceral transplants were what recipients had. The whole recipient group had anti-thymocyte globulin induction followed by tacrolimus and steroids for around 3 years. General study results and limits: Among recipient marrow samples, GvH clones were found; some appeared first in ileum or blood.

CDR1 MNHEY and CDR2 SVGAGI come from the germline V gene. The CDR3 extends over 14 amino acids. V lost 7 bases to trimming and J lost 6 bases, with 17 bases between them. Remarks on this clone: Its antigen is unidentified.

Profiled with immunoSEQ multiplex PCR; TCRdb holds only in-frame clones, not every one. The sample has about 88,000 clones; approximately 87% are singletons. This TCR was sampled from a human donor who received an intestinal transplant. The specimen was unstimulated CD4+ T cells sorted from spleen or lymph node cells, collected before intestinal transplant. This rearrangement joins TRBV6-5 to TRBJ2-3; weak D call: TRBD2 (6 bases). The CDR3 spells CASTRGLGPDTQYF. The CDR3 coding sequence is TGTGCCAGCACTCGGGGGTTGGGGCCCGATACGCAGTATTTT.